Shown below are 21 T cell receptor beta chains from a single sample sequenced in a study of shared clonotypes between healthy human individuals. Libraries were prepared by immunoSEQ multiplex PCR; TCRdb keeps only in-frame clonotypes and omits some of them. The sample lists around 2.5 million clones; under 95% were seen once. Sequenced: naive CD4+ T cells from PBMCs. Regarding subset: CD45RA+ positively selected. These receptors were taken from a man aged 18 to 29 in good health. Some clones in this sample may be carry-over from other donors' samples.

This rearrangement joins TRBV28 to TRBJ1-1; 11 positions match TRBD1. The CDR3 consists of 15 residues. The ends lost 6 bases at V and 3 bases at J; junction bases unmatched: 6. Germline V gives CDR1 MDHEN, CDR2 SYDVKM. CDR3 residues: CASSFTGQGDTEAFF. The CDR3, as DNA: TGTGCCAGCAGCTTTACGGGACAGGGGGACACTGAAGCTTTCTTT. Looking up the rest from reference TRBV28 and TRBJ1-1 gives the full variable domain: DVKVTQSSRYLVKRTGEKVFLECVQDMDHENMFWYRQDPGLGLRLIYFSYDVKMKEKGDIPEGYSVSREKKERFSLILESASTNQTSMYLCASSFTGQGDTEAFFGQGTRLTVV.

The gene calls are TRBV7-8 and TRBJ1-5; 12 bases are a match to TRBD1. Germline assignment: CDR1 SGHVS and CDR2 FQNEAQ. With 3 bases clipped from V and 6 bases from J, the junction kept 3 bases outside the gene matches. The CDR3 spans 15 residues. The CDR3 region has the DNA TGTGCCAGCAGCTTTGCGGGACAGGGGGCTCAGCCCCAGCATTTT. Amino acid sequence: CASSFAGQGAQPQHF.

This clone has just one count. The chain is built from TRBV9 and TRBJ1-1; D perhaps matches TRBD1 (6 bases). Germline V gene lookup returns CDR1 SGDLS and CDR2 YYNGEE. This CDR3 is 13 amino acids long. V dropped 6 bases and J dropped 1 base, with 10 bases sitting between them. As DNA, the CDR3 is TGTGCCAGCACCTCACAGGGGAACACTGAAGCTTTCTTT. Its translation is CASTSQGNTEAFF.

This rearrangement joins TRBV7-2 to TRBJ2-3; 9 positions match TRBD1. The germline CDR1 and CDR2 sequences are SGHTA and FQGNSA. The CDR3 loop spans 13 amino acids. The J segment lost 7 bases and the V segment lost 5 bases, leaving 4 bases of the junction unmatched. The DNA of the CDR3 is TGTGCCAGCAGCCTGGACAGGGGTTATACGCAGTATTTT. Its translation is CASSLDRGYTQYF.

The genes are TRBV6-4 and TRBJ2-7; 10 positions match TRBD2. V was clipped by 2 bases and J by 5 bases; unmatched bases: 3. This CDR3 is 14 amino acids long. CDR1 is MRHNA, CDR2 SNTAGT, per germline. CDR3 in amino acids: CASSDGLAGDEQYF. CDR3 sequence (DNA): TGTGCCAGCAGTGACGGCCTAGCGGGAGACGAGCAGTACTTC.

The genes are TRBV28 and TRBJ1-5; no clear D gene. In germline, CDR1 is MDHEN, CDR2 SYDVKM. The CDR3 runs 16 residues. Between the trimmed V and J ends, which lost 1 base and 3 bases, there was a span of 13 bases. The CDR3 is CASSLLPGSDNQPQHF. Written as DNA, the CDR3 is TGTGCCAGCAGTTTATTGCCGGGTAGCGACAATCAGCCCCAGCATTTT. The variable domain in full, with the rest retrieved from reference TRBV28 and TRBJ1-5, is DVKVTQSSRYLVKRTGEKVFLECVQDMDHENMFWYRQDPGLGLRLIYFSYDVKMKEKGDIPEGYSVSREKKERFSLILESASTNQTSMYLCASSLLPGSDNQPQHFGDGTRLSIL.

The CDR3 spells CASSIRGSEEQYF. CDR3 nucleotide sequence: TGTGCCAGCAGCATCAGGGGTTCGGAAGAGCAGTACTTC. The chain has TRBV5-4 and TRBJ2-7; TRBD1 might be the D (6 bases). The V gene lost 4 bases and the J gene lost 7 bases, with 15 bases spanning the gap. The CDR3 has 13 amino acids. Germline assignment: CDR1 SGHNT and CDR2 YYREEE (reference sequence).

The genes are TRBV18 and TRBJ2-5; D may match TRBD1 or TRBD2 (5 bases each). The germline CDR1 and CDR2 sequences are KGHSH and LQKENI. The germline V and J ends were trimmed by 2 bases and 7 bases, with 17 bases remaining between them. The length of the CDR3 is 15 residues. The chain's CDR3 is CASSPTGTASGTQYF. DNA of the CDR3: TGTGCCAGCTCACCAACCGGGACGGCCTCGGGGACCCAGTACTTC.

Comments on this clone: A read error may produce the germline difference seen at one junction end. The chain has TRBV6-5 and TRBJ1-1; TRBD1 might be the D (5 bases). Germline CDR1 is MNHEY and CDR2 is SVGAGI. The CDR3 has 13 amino acids. In DNA, the CDR3 is TGTGCCAGCAGTGCTATGGGGCAGGGAATAGGGGTCTTT. Protein product: CASSAMGQGIGVF.

The chain links TRBV28 to TRBJ1-3; a weak D match, TRBD1 (5 bases). Trimming took 6 bases from V and 1 from J, leaving 16 bases between them. The CDR3 runs 16 residues. Germline CDR1 MDHEN, CDR2 SYDVKM. This chain's CDR3 is CASSLERGPSGNTIYF. CDR3 sequence (DNA): TGTGCCAGCAGCCTGGAGAGGGGACCTTCTGGAAACACCATATATTTT.

V usage is TRBV6-5 and J usage is TRBJ2-1; D ambiguous. V was clipped by 2 bases and J by 6 bases, with 11 bases between them. CDR1 is MNHEY and CDR2 is SVGAGI in the germline V gene. The CDR3 is 14 amino acids. For the CDR3, the DNA is TGTGCCAGCAGTTACCGGGTCTCCGGCAATGAGCAGTTCTTC. As protein: CASSYRVSGNEQFF.

A word on this clone: The same CDR3 can be traced to other DNA sequences in this sample. The chain joins TRBV7-2 to TRBJ2-7; 16 positions match TRBD2. The CDR3 loop spans 15 amino acids. Trimming at V came to 6 bases and at J to 4 bases, leaving 3 bases not matched to a gene. The V gene's germline CDR1 is SGHTA and CDR2 FQGNSA. The CDR3 region is CASSLGLAGGYEQYF. The CDR3 DNA sequence: TGTGCCAGCAGTTTGGGACTAGCGGGAGGGTACGAGCAGTACTTC. The full variable domain, in which reference TRBV7-2 and TRBJ2-7 provide the parts outside the CDR3, is GAGVSQSPSNKVTEKGKDVELRCDPISGHTALYWYRQSLGQGLEFLIYFQGNSAPDKSGLPSDRFSAERTGGSVSTLTIQRTQQEDSAVYLCASSLGLAGGYEQYFGPGTRLTVT.

J is TRBJ1-6 and V is TRBV7-6, with D perhaps TRBD1 (5 bases). The CDR3 loop spans 15 amino acids. In germline, CDR1 is SGHVS, CDR2 FNYEAQ. Trimming removed 5 bases from V and 6 bases from J, with 14 bases in between. The CDR3 is CASSLGGQVNSPLHF. The DNA for the CDR3 is TGTGCCAGCAGCCTAGGCGGACAAGTTAATTCACCCCTCCACTTT.

The chain combines TRBV7-3 with TRBJ2-7; D remains ambiguous. Germline CDR1 SGHTA, CDR2 FQGTGA. The CDR3 loop spans 15 amino acids. V was shortened by 6 bases and J by 4 bases, with 19 bases between the two germline ends. In DNA form, the CDR3 reads TGTGCCAGCAGTCCCGAGGCGGCTACGGTATACGAGCAGTACTTC. It encodes CASSPEAATVYEQYF.

V usage is TRBV5-6 and J usage is TRBJ1-2; D is possibly TRBD1 (6 bases). V lost 3 bases and J lost 1, with 13 bases in between. CDR1 SGHDT and CDR2 YYEEEE come from the germline V gene. The CDR3 is made up of 15 amino acids. This CDR3 is CASSSGDADNYGYTF. CDR3 DNA sequence: TGTGCCAGCAGCTCAGGGGACGCCGATAACTATGGCTACACCTTC.

V usage is TRBV19 and J usage is TRBJ1-1; tentative D call: TRBD1 (6 bases). Trimming removed 3 bases from V and 4 bases from J, with 12 bases in between. CDR3 length: 14 residues. CDR1 and CDR2 from the germline V gene are LNHDA and SQIVND (reference sequence). This chain's CDR3 is CASSIRLGGTEAFF. The CDR3 DNA is TGTGCCAGTAGTATCCGTCTAGGGGGCACTGAAGCTTTCTTT.

V gene TRBV18 combines with J gene TRBJ1-2; 7 nucleotides line up with TRBD1. Trimming removed 3 bases from V and 5 bases from J; junction bases left unmatched: 6. There are 14 residues in the CDR3. CDR1 and CDR2 from the germline V gene are KGHSH and LQKENI. The CDR3 loop is CASSPPTGKYGYTF. In DNA, the CDR3 is TGTGCCAGCTCACCCCCGACAGGGAAATATGGCTACACCTTC. The whole variable domain, remainder taken from reference TRBV18 and TRBJ1-2, is NAGVMQNPRHLVRRRGQEARLRCSPMKGHSHVYWYRQLPEEGLKFMVYLQKENIIDESGMPKERFSAEFPKEGPSILRIQQVVRGDSAAYFCASSPPTGKYGYTFGSGTRLTVV.

The V gene is TRBV5-1, the J gene TRBJ2-5, with TRBD1 matching over 7 bases. V gave up 5 bases and J gave up 11 bases; unmatched junction bases: 6. This CDR3 is 11 amino acids long. Germline V gives CDR1 SGHRS, CDR2 YFSETQ. The CDR3 nucleotides read TGCGCCAGCAGTGTGGGACAGATGCAGTACTTC. Encoded protein: CASSVGQMQYF.

This clone was recorded a few times. The genes are TRBV19 and TRBJ1-1, with TRBD1 as a possible D gene (5 bases). Germline V gene sequence: CDR1 LNHDA, CDR2 SQIVND (reference sequence). The CDR3 covers 11 residues. The V and J ends lost 6 bases and 6 bases respectively, with 8 bases between them. Here the CDR3 DNA reads TGTGCCAGTAGCGTGGGGGCTGAAGCTTTCTTT. Translated, it gives CASSVGAEAFF.

The chain has TRBV2 and TRBJ2-5, with TRBD1 matching 12 bases. CDR3 length: 14 residues. The germline CDR1 and CDR2 sequences are SNHLY and FYNNEI. J gave up 5 bases and V 6 bases, and 4 bases lay outside the gene matches. The CDR3: CASRGTGGMETQYF. CDR3 DNA sequence: TGTGCCAGCAGAGGGACAGGGGGCATGGAGACCCAGTACTTC.

This rearrangement joins TRBV10-3 to TRBJ1-3; no clear D. The CDR3 runs 14 residues. Germline V gene data show CDR1 as ENHRY and CDR2 as SYGVKD. V shed 1 base and J shed 5 bases, with 9 bases lying between them. CDR3 protein: CAISEFPGRNTIYF. CDR3 nucleotides: TGTGCCATCAGTGAGTTCCCGGGGAGAAACACCATATATTTT.